The sample holds a few counts of the clone carrying this T cell receptor beta chain. Its antigen is undetermined. TCRdb called the reads again in MiXCR, with one record for every CDR3 protein. The data hold about 830,000 distinct CDR3 sequences, with 32% observed a single time. The sample belongs to a study of T cell repertoires in cytomegalovirus infection. Overall study context: The study used recently identified HLA-C-restricted and well-studied HLA-B-restricted CMV epitopes. Indications came from public TCR beta signatures; they pointed to CMV infection and to a matching HLA type. Overall study results and limits: The study identified carriers of CMV plus the relevant HLA from cumulative public TCR beta family frequency. The ex vivo response was dominated by HLA-C-restricted CMV-specific TCR beta clonotypes.

This TCR was recovered from a human donor in good health (CMV status not recorded). Some clones in this sample may be carry-over from other donors' samples. Specimen: cultured CD8+ T cells from PBMCs, collected from culture after CMV antigen stimulation.

CDR3 protein: CASSLRRTSTDTQYF. DNA for the CDR3: TGTGCCAGCAGCTTGAGGCGGACTAGCACAGATACGCAGTATTTT. The chain links TRBV5-4 to TRBJ2-3; D may be TRBD2 (5 bases). CDR1 SGHNT and CDR2 YYREEE come from the germline V gene (reference sequence). V was trimmed by 1 base and J by 0 bases, leaving 9 bases between them. The CDR3 covers 15 residues. Full variable domain (missing parts from reference TRBV5-4 and TRBJ2-3): ETGVTQSPTHLIKTRGQQVTLRCSSQSGHNTVSWYQQALGQGPQFIFQYYREEENGRGNFPPRFSGLQFPNYSSELNVNALELDDSALYLCASSLRRTSTDTQYFGPGTRLTVL.